The sequence of this T cell receptor (beta chain) was determined in a study of OX40 agonist ivuxolimab in advanced cancers. In the study overall: Anti-PD-1, anti-PD-L1 or anti-CTLA-4 therapy given earlier was allowed, and 40% had some.

TCRdb's table, derived via immunoSEQ multiplex PCR, lists solely in-frame clones and lacks some. The sample records over 90,000 clones, about 86% being singletons. The study's findings and limits: The antigen specificity of the peripheral T cells (those that were expanded) was not determined.

The V end was cut by 6 bases, the J end by 0 bases, with 12 bases between. This CDR3 contains 15 residues. Germline V gene sequence: CDR1 SEHNR, CDR2 FQNEAQ (reference sequence). On this clone: Its target is unknown.

The TCR was taken from an adult with an advanced solid tumor such as melanoma, head and neck, liver or kidney cancer. The material was CD4+ or CD8+ T cells sorted from blood, obtained in a trial of the OX40 agonist ivuxolimab. The chain is built from TRBV7-9 and TRBJ1-3; maybe TRBD1 (6 bases). In DNA form, the CDR3 reads TGTGCCAGCAGTCGAAACAGGGACTCTGGAAACACCATATATTTT. Translated: CASSRNRDSGNTIYF.